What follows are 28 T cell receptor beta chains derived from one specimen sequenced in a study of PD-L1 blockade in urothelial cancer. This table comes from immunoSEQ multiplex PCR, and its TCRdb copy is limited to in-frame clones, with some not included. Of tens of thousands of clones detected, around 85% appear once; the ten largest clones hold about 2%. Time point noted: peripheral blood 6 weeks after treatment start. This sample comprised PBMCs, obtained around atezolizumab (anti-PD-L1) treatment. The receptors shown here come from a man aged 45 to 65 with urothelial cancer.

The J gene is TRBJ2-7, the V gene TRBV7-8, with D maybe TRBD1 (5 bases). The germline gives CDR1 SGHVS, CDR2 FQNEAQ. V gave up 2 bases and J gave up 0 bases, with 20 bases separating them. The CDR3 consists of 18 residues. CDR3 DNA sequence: TGTGCCAGCAGCTTACACCCCCCAGGGCCCACCACCTCCTACGAGCAGTACTTC. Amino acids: CASSLHPPGPTTSYEQYF.

Here the CDR3 reads CAWSVRRGNYGYTF. Written as DNA, the CDR3 is TGTGCCTGGAGTGTACGGCGGGGGAACTATGGCTACACCTTC. This sequence joins TRBV30 and TRBJ1-2; possibly TRBD1 for D (5 bases). V was shortened by 0 bases and J by 2 bases, with 10 bases between the two germline ends. From germline, CDR1 is GTSNPN and CDR2 SVGIG (reference sequence). The CDR3 runs to 14 residues.

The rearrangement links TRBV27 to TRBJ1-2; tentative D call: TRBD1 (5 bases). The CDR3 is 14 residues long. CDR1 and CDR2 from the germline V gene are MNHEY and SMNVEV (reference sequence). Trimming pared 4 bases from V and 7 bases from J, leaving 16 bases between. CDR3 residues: CASSSLSGRGGYTF. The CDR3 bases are TGTGCCAGCAGTTCCCTATCCGGGAGGGGTGGCTACACCTTC.

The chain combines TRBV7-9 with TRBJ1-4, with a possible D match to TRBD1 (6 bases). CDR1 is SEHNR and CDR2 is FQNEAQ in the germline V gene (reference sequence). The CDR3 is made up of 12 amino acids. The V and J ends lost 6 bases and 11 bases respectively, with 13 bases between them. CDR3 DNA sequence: TGTGCCAGCAGTTCAGAGGGGGGGAAACTGTTTTTT. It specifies CASSSEGGKLFF. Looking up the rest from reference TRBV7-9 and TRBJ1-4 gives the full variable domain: DTGVSQNPRHKITKRGQNVTFRCDPISEHNRLYWYRQTLGQGPEFLTYFQNEAQLEKSRLLSDRFSAERPKGSFSTLEIQRTEQGDSAMYLCASSSEGGKLFFGSGTQLSVL.

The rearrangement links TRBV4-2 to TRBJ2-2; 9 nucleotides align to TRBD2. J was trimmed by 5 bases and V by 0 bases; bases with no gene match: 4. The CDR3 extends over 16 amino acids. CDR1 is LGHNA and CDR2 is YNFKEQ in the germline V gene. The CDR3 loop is CASSQDWLAGTGELFF. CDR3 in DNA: TGTGCCAGCAGCCAAGATTGGCTAGCGGGGACCGGGGAGCTGTTTTTT.

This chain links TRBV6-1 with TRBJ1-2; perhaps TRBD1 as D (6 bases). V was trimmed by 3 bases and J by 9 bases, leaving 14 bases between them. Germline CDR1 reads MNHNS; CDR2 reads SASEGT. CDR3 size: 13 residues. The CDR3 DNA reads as TGTGCCAGCAGTGAGACAGGATCTATGAGCTACACCTTC. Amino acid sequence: CASSETGSMSYTF.

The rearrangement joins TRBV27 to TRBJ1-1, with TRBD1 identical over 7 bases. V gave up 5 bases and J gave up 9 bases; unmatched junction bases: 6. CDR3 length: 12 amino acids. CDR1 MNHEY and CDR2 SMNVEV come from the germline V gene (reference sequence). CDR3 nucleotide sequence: TGTGCCAGCAGTCCTCAACAGGGGAAAGCTTTCTTT. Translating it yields CASSPQQGKAFF.

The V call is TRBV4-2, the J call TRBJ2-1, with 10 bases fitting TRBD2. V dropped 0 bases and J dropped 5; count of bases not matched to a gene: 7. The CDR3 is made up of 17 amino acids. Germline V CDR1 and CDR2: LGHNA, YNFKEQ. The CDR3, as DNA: TGTGCCAGCAGCCAAGATGCTAGCGGGGGCCTACACAATGAGCAGTTCTTC. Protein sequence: CASSQDASGGLHNEQFF.

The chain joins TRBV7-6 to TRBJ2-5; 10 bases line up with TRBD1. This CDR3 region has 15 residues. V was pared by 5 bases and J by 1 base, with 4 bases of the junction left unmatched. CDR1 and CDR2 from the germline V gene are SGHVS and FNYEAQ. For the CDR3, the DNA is TGTGCCAGCAGCCGGTGGACAGGGGGCCAAGAGACCCAGTACTTC. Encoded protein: CASSRWTGGQETQYF.

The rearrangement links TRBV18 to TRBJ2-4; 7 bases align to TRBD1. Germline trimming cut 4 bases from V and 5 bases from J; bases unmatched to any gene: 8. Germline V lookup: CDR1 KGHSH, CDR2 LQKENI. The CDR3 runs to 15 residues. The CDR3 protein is CASSLRGQRENIQYF. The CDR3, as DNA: TGTGCCAGCTCACTGAGGGGGCAAAGAGAAAACATTCAGTACTTC.

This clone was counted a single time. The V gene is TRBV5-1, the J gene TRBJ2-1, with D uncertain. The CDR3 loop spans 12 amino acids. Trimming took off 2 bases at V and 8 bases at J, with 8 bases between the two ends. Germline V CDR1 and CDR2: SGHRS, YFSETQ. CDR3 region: CASSFSIHEQFF. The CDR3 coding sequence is TGCGCCAGCAGCTTTAGTATCCATGAGCAGTTCTTC. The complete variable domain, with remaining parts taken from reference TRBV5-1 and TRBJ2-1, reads KAGVTQTPRYLIKTRGQQVTLSCSPISGHRSVSWYQQTPGQGLQFLFEYFSETQRNKGNFPGRFSGRQFSNSRSEMNVSTLELGDSALYLCASSFSIHEQFFGPGTRLTVL.

CDR3 region: CASSLDGRDGEQYF. For the CDR3, the DNA is TGTGCCAGCAGCTTAGATGGGCGGGACGGCGAGCAGTACTTC. The chain recombines TRBV7-2 with TRBJ2-7, with D possibly matching TRBD2 (6 bases). The V and J ends lost 1 base and 6 bases respectively, with 13 bases between them. CDR3 length equals 14 residues. The germline V gene has CDR1 SGHTA and CDR2 FQGNSA.

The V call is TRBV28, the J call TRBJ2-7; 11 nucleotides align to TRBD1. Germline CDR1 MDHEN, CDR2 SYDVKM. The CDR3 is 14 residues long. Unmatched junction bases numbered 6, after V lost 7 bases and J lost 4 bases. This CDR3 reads CASTRTGGRYEQYF. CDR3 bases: TGTGCCAGCACCCGGACAGGGGGCAGGTACGAGCAGTACTTC.

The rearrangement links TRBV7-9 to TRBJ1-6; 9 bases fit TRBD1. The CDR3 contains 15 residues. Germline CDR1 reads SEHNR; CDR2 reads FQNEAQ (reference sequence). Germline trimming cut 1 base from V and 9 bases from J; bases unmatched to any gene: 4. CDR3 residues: CASSLGTGVGSPLHF. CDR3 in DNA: TGTGCCAGCAGCTTAGGGACAGGGGTAGGTTCACCCCTCCACTTT.

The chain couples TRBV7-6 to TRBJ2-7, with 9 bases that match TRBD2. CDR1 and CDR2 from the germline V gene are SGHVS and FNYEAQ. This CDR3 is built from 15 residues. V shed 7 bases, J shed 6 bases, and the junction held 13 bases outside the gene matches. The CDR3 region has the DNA TGTGCCAGCACTAGCGGGACTACCTTTGGAGGCGAGCAGTACTTC. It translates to CASTSGTTFGGEQYF.

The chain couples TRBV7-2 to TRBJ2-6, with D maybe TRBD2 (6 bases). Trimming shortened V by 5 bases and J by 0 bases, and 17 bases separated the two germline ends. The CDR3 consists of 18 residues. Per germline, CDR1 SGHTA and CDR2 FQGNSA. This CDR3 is CASSQTGTANSGANVLTF. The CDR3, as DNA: TGTGCCAGCAGCCAAACCGGGACTGCAAACTCTGGGGCCAACGTCCTGACTTTC.

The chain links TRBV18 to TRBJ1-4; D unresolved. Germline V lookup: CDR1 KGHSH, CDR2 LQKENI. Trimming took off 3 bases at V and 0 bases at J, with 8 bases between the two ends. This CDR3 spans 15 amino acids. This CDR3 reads CASSPLTATNEKLFF. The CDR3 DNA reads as TGTGCCAGCTCACCTCTTACGGCAACTAATGAAAAACTGTTTTTT.

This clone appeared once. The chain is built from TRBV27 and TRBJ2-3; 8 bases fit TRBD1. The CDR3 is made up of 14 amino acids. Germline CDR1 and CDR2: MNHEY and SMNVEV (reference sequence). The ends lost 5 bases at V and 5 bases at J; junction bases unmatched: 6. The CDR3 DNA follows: TGTGCCAGCAGTCTGACAGGGGCAGGAGATACGCAGTATTTT. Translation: CASSLTGAGDTQYF.

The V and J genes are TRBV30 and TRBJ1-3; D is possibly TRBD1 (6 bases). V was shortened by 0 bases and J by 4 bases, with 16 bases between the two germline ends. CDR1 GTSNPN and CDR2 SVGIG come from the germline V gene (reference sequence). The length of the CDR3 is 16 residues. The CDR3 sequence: CAWSVLGRGNGNTIYF. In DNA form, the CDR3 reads TGTGCCTGGAGTGTACTTGGGAGGGGGAACGGAAACACCATATATTTT.

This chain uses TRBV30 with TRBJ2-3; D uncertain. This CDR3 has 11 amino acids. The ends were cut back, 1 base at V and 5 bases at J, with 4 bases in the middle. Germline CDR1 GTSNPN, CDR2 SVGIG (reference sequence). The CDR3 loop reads CAWSAKDTQYF. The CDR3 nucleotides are TGTGCCTGGAGTGCCAAAGATACGCAGTATTTT.

The CDR3 reads CASRRPGGLADYTF. The DNA for the CDR3 is TGTGCCAGCAGGCGACCCGGCGGGCTGGCAGACTACACCTTC. The chain carries TRBV5-4 and TRBJ1-2; no clear D gene. Germline V gene data show CDR1 as SGHNT and CDR2 as YYREEE (reference sequence). The germline V and J ends were trimmed by 5 bases and 10 bases, with 21 bases remaining between them. The CDR3 totals 14 residues.

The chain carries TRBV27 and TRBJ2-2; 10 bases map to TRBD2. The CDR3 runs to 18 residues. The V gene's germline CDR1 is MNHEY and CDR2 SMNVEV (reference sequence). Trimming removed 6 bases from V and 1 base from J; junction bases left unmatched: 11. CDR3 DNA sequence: TGTGCCAGCAGCCAAACTCGGACTAGCGGAAAGAACACCGGGGAGCTGTTTTTT. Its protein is CASSQTRTSGKNTGELFF.

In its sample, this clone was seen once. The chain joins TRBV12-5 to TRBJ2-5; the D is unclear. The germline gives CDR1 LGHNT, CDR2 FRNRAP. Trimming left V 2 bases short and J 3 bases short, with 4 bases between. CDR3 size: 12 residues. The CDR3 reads CASGLTEETQYF. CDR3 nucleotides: TGTGCTAGTGGTTTGACAGAAGAGACCCAGTACTTC. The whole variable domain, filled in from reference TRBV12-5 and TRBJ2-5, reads DARVTQTPRHKVTEMGQEVTMRCQPILGHNTVFWYRQTMMQGLELLAYFRNRAPLDDSGMPKDRFSAEMPDATLATLKIQPSEPRDSAVYFCASGLTEETQYFGPGTRLLVL.

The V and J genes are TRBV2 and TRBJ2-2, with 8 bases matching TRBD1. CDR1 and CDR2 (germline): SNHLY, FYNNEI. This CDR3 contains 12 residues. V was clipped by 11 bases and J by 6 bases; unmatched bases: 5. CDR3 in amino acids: CADGQGPGELFF. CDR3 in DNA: TGTGCCGACGGACAGGGTCCCGGGGAGCTGTTTTTT.

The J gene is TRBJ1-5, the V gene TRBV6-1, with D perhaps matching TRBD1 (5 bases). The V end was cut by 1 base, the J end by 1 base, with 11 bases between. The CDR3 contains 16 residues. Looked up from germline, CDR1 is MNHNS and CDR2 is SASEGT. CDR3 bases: TGTGCCAGCAGTGAAGTAACAGGTGGAAGCAATCAGCCCCAGCATTTT. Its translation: CASSEVTGGSNQPQHF.

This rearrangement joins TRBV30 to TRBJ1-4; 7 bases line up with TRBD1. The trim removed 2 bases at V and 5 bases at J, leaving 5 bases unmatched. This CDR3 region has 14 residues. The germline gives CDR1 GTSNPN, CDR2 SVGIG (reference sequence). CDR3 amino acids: CAWSTGQPNEKLFF. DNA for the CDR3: TGTGCCTGGAGTACGGGACAGCCCAATGAAAAACTGTTTTTT.

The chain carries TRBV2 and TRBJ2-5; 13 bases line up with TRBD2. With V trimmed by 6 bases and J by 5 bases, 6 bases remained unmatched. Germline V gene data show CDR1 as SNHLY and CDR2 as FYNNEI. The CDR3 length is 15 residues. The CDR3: CASRGLAGTYETQYF. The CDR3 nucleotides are TGTGCCAGCAGGGGACTAGCGGGGACCTATGAGACCCAGTACTTC.

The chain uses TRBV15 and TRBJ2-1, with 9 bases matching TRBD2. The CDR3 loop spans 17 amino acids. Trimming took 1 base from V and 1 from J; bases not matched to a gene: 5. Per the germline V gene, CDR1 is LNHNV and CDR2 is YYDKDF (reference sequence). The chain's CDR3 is CATSRVGSGSSYNEQFF. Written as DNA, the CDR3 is TGTGCCACCAGCAGAGTGGGTAGCGGGAGTTCCTACAATGAGCAGTTCTTC.